This TCR beta chain was captured in a study of blood T cell repertoires in COVID-19. Study at large: COVID-19 samples from acute and convalescent phases originated in the United States, Italy and Spain. PBMCs, B-cell-depleted T cells, or T cells were the source of the cDNA or gDNA that made up the material.

V lost 2 bases and J lost 0; bases outside the gene matches: 2. Germline lookup yields CDR1 MNHEY and CDR2 SVGAGI. CDR3 length: 15 amino acids. Original handling: Reference gene primer amplification gave estimated nucleated cell counts. The repertoire was sequenced with immunoSEQ multiplex PCR; TCRdb's copy has only in-frame clones and lacks some. Clone size and V and J calls were adopted from that table, with D and trimming inferred from the DNA. This sample has over 85,000 clones, with more than 85% found just once. The sequencing input was peripheral blood. V gene TRBV6-5 combines with J gene TRBJ1-1; 8 bases are a match to TRBD1. The TCR comes from a man younger than 35 with acute or convalescent COVID-19. CDR3: CASSYGTGLNTEAFF. Here the CDR3 DNA reads TGTGCCAGCAGTTACGGGACAGGCCTGAACACTGAAGCTTTCTTT.